These 8 T cell receptor beta chains came from one sample sequenced in a study of blood T cells in healthy people across ages. Sample-barcoded 5' priming and a J-beta primer mix drove a second PCR of 7 to 11 cycles. TCRdb recomputed calls from the 5' RACE reads with MiXCR, one row per CDR3 protein. In the table there are roughly 410,000 distinct CDR3 sequences, roughly half of which are singletons. The specimen sequenced was blood. These TCRs come from a man in his 60s in good health.

The V and J genes are TRBV10-1 and TRBJ2-7; D remains ambiguous. Deletions cut 0 bases from V and 3 bases from J, with 6 bases between. The germline CDR1 and CDR2 sequences are WNHNN and SYGVQD (reference sequence). The length of the CDR3 is 13 residues. The CDR3 coding sequence is TGCGCCAGCAGTGAGTCGTGGAACTACGAGCAGTACTTC. It is translated as CASSESWNYEQYF.

CDR3 DNA: TGTGCCAGCAGTTTAGCTGCGACCTTAAGGGATTCACCCCTCCACTTT. Amino acid sequence: CASSLAATLRDSPLHF. The chain employs TRBV12-3 or TRBV12-4 and TRBJ1-6; D remains ambiguous. The CDR3 covers 16 residues. The V end lost 0 bases, the J end lost 8 bases, and 14 bases lay between the germline ends.

The genes are TRBV29-1 and TRBJ1-2; TRBD1 might be the D (5 bases). The CDR3 loop spans 11 amino acids. CDR1 SQVTM and CDR2 ANQGSEA come from the germline V gene. The germline V and J ends were trimmed by 7 bases and 8 bases, with 14 bases remaining between them. The CDR3 DNA reads as TGCAGCGGCGGGACGGTGGGCGGCTACACCTTC. Protein product: CSGGTVGGYTF.

In its sample, this clonotype was seen a few times. The chain uses TRBV6-1 and TRBJ2-7; D is tentatively TRBD1 or TRBD2 (5 bases each). Between the trimmed V and J ends, which lost 8 bases and 3 bases, there was a span of 17 bases. The CDR3 loop spans 14 amino acids. Germline V gene sequence: CDR1 MNHNS, CDR2 SASEGT. The CDR3 region is CASRPTGTRYEQYF. In DNA form, the CDR3 reads TGTGCCAGCCGCCCCACCGGGACCCGCTACGAGCAGTACTTC.

The chain uses TRBV20-1 and TRBJ2-1; TRBD2 agrees at 15 bases. CDR3 length: 18 amino acids. Germline CDR1 DFQATT, CDR2 SNEGSKA (reference sequence). The V segment lost 6 bases and the J segment 6 bases; nucleotides outside the gene matches: 15. The CDR3, as DNA: TGCAGTGCCACGCCCGGACTAGCGGGAGGGAGGGGGCCCAATGAGCAGTTCTTC. Encoded protein: CSATPGLAGGRGPNEQFF.

The table lists this clonotype with many counts. CDR3 sequence (DNA): TGTGCCAGCAGCTATGGGGGGATTGCCTACGAGCAGTACTTC. Its translation is CASSYGGIAYEQYF. The chain uses TRBV7-2 and TRBJ2-7; TRBD2 is a possible D gene (6 bases). Germline CDR1 and CDR2: SGHTA and FQGNSA. The V end lost 4 bases, the J end lost 2 bases, and 12 bases lay between the germline ends. CDR3 length equals 14 residues.

This clonotype was seen a handful of times. The genes are TRBV4-2 and TRBJ1-1, with D possibly matching TRBD1 (6 bases). Germline V gene sequence: CDR1 LGHNA, CDR2 YNFKEQ. The CDR3 sequence is 14 residues long. V shed 1 base and J shed 5 bases, with 11 bases lying between them. The CDR3, as DNA: TGTGCCAGCAGCCAAGGTGGGGGGCGGACTGAAGCTTTCTTT. This translates into CASSQGGGRTEAFF.

This clonotype was seen only a few times. V gene TRBV28 combines with J gene TRBJ1-3; no clear D gene. This CDR3 is 11 amino acids long. V dropped 7 bases and J dropped 4 bases, with 5 bases sitting between them. Germline values: CDR1 MDHEN, CDR2 SYDVKM. CDR3 sequence (DNA): TGTGCCAGCACCCCCGGAAACACCATATATTTT. This gives the protein CASTPGNTIYF. The full variable domain, completed using reference TRBV28 and TRBJ1-3, is DVKVTQSSRYLVKRTGEKVFLECVQDMDHENMFWYRQDPGLGLRLIYFSYDVKMKEKGDIPEGYSVSREKKERFSLILESASTNQTSMYLCASTPGNTIYFGEGSWLTVV.